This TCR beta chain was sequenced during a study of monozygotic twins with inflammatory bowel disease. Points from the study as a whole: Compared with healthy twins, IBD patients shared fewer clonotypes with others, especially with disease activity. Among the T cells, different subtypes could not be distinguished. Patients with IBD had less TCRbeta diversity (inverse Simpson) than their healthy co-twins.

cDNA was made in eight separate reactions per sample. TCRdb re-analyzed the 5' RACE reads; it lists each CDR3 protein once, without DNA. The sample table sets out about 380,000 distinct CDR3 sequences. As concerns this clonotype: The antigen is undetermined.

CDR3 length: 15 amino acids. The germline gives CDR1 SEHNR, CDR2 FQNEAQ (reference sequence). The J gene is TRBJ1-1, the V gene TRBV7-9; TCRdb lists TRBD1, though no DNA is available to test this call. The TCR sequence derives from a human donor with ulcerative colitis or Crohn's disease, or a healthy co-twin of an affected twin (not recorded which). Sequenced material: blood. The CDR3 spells CASSLWDRLNTEAFF.